This T cell receptor (beta chain) originates from a study of regulatory T cells in long-lasting Graves disease. This sample's time point: newly diagnosed GD, antithyroid drugs for less than 3 months. The TCR library was made from RNA extracted from PBMCs. The CDR3 covers 13 residues. In germline, CDR1 is WNHNN, CDR2 SYGVQD (reference sequence). Trimming removed 8 bases at V and 6 bases at J, with 14 bases between. Arm-PCR of CDR3 regions with iRepertoire HTBI primers generated TCR beta libraries. TCRdb re-called the multiplex PCR reads through MiXCR, storing one row per CDR3 protein. The table has about 620,000 distinct CDR3 sequences, around 15% seen once. This clonotype has a handful of counts. These data also featured in a second study, about T cells in Graves' hyperthyroidism and ophthalmopathy.

The origin of this receptor is a woman in her thirties with Graves disease. This specimen consisted of peripheral blood mononuclear cells (PBMCs), obtained at new diagnosis, from a patient treated with antithyroid drugs. The genes are TRBV10-1 and TRBJ2-1, with no clear D. This CDR3 is CASGPNRGNEQFF. As DNA, the CDR3 is TGCGCCAGCGGACCCAACAGAGGCAATGAGCAGTTCTTC.